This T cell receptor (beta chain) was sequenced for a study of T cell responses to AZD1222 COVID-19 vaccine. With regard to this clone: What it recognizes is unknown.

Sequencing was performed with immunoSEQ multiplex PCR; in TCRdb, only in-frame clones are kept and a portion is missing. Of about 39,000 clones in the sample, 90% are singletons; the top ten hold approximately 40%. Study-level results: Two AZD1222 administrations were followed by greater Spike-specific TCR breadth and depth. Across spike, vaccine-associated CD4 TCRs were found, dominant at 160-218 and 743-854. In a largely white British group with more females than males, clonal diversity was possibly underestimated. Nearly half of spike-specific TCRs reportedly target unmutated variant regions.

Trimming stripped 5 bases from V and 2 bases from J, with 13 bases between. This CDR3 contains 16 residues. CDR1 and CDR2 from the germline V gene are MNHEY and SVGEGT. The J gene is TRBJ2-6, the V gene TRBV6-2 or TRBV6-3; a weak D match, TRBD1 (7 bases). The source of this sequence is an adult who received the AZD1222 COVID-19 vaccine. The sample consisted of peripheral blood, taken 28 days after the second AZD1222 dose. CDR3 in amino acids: CASSAPGGTGANVLTF. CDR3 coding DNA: TGTGCCAGCAGTGCCCCAGGGGGGACTGGGGCCAACGTCCTGACTTTC.